This TCR beta chain came from a study of blood T cell repertoires in COVID-19. Background on the study: Some COVID-19 samples were acute and others convalescent; all came from the United States, Italy and Spain.

V lost 1 base to trimming and J lost 4 bases; unmatched junction nucleotides: 9. Germline CDR1 and CDR2: SGHNT and YENEEA. The CDR3 extends over 16 amino acids. In the authors' methods: Reference gene primers were amplified, and this amplification served to estimate nucleated cell counts. The assay was immunoSEQ multiplex PCR, and TCRdb's table has in-frame clones only and misses some. That table gives V, J and clone size, and the DNA gave D and trimming. The table has tens of thousands of clones, about 91% seen once. The sequencing input was peripheral blood. The receptor's source is a human donor with active COVID-19. The donor label of this sample is uncertain. The chain employs TRBV11-3 and TRBJ1-1; TRBD1 aligns across 7 bases. CDR3 in amino acids: CASSLGDDRESTEAFF. Here the CDR3 DNA reads TGTGCCAGCAGCTTAGGAGACGACAGGGAGAGCACTGAAGCTTTCTTT.